This T cell receptor (beta chain) stems from a study of breast tumors, draining lymph nodes, adjacent tissues. Overall study results and limits: Luminal-like breast cancer showed significantly higher tumor–nontumor repertoire similarity than basal-like. Data fit most tumor T cells coming from lymph node, expanding in tumor. Tumor TCR diversity was below lymph nodes but above nontumor tissue. Data only fit, rather than demonstrated, lymph node origin of most tumor T cells.

Points on this clonotype: Its antigen is not identified. This could be a read error, since a much larger clone is one nucleotide away.

The lymph nodes were axillary draining lymph nodes from breast cancer patients. TCRdb reprocessed the multiplex PCR reads with MiXCR, giving one entry per CDR3 protein. The sample lists 84,000 or so distinct CDR3 sequences; approximately 28% were seen once. The germline CDR1 and CDR2 sequences are MNHEY and SVGAGI. CDR3 length: 15 amino acids. This TCR came from a female donor with breast cancer. Some clones in this sample may be carry-over from other donors' samples. The gene calls are TRBV6-5 and TRBJ1-4; 10 bases line up with TRBD1. Sequencing used axillary lymph node tissue. Here the CDR3 DNA reads TGTGTCAGCAGTCACGGGACAGGGGCGCATGAAAAACTATTTTTT. It yields the protein CVSSHGTGAHEKLFF.